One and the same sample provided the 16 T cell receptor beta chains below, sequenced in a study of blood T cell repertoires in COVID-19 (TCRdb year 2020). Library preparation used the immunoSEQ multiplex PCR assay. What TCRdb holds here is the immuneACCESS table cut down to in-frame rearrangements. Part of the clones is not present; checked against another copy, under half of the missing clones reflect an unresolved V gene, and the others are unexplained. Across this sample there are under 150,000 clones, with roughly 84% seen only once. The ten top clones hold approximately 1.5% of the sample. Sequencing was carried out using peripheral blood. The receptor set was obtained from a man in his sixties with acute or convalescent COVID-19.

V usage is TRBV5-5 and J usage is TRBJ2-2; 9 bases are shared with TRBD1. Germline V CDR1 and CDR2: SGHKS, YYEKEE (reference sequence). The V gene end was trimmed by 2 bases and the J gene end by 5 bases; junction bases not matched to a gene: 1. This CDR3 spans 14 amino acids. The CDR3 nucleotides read TGTGCCAGCAGCTTAGGACAGGGGACCGGGGAGCTGTTTTTT. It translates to CASSLGQGTGELFF.

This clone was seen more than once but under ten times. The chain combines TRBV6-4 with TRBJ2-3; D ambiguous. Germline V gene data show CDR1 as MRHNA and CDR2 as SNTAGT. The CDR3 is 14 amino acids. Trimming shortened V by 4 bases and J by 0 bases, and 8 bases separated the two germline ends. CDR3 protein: CASSVAVSTDTQYF. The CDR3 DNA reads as TGTGCCAGCAGTGTGGCGGTTAGCACAGATACGCAGTATTTT.

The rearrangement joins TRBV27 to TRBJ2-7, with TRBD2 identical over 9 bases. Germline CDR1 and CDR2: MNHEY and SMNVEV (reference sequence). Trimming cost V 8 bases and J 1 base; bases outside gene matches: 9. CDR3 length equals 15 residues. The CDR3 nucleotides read TGTGCCAGCGGGACCTTAGCGGGAGTTTCCTACGAGCAGTACTTC. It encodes CASGTLAGVSYEQYF.

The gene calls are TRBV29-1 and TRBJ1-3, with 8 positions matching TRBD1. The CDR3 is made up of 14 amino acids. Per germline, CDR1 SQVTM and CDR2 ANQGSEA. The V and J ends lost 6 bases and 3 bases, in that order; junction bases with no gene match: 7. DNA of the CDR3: TGCAGCGTCATAGGGACAGGATATGGAAACACCATATATTTT. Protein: CSVIGTGYGNTIYF.

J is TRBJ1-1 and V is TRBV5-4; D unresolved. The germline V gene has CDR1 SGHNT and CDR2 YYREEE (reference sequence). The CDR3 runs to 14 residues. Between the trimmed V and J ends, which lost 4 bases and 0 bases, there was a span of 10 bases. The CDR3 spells CASSQIGVNTEAFF. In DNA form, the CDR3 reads TGTGCCAGCAGCCAAATAGGAGTGAACACTGAAGCTTTCTTT. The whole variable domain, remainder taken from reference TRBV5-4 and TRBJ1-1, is ETGVTQSPTHLIKTRGQQVTLRCSSQSGHNTVSWYQQALGQGPQFIFQYYREEENGRGNFPPRFSGLQFPNYSSELNVNALELDDSALYLCASSQIGVNTEAFFGQGTRLTVV.

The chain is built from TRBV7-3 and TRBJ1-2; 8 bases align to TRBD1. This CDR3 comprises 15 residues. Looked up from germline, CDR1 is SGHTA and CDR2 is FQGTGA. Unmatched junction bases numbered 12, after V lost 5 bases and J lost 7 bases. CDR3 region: CASSQGKDRDAGYTF. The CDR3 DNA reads TGTGCCAGCAGCCAAGGGAAGGACAGGGATGCTGGCTACACCTTC.

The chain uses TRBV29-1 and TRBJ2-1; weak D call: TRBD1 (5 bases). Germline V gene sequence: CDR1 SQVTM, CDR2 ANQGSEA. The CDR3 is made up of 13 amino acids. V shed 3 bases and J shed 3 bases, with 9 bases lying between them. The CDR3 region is CSVDQGGYNEQFF. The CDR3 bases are TGCAGCGTTGACCAGGGCGGCTACAATGAGCAGTTCTTC.

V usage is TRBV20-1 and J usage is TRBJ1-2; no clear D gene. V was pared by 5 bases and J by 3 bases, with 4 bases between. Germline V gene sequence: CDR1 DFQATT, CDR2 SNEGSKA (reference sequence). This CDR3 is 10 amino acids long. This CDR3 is CSAPDYGYTF. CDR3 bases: TGCAGTGCTCCCGACTATGGCTACACCTTC.

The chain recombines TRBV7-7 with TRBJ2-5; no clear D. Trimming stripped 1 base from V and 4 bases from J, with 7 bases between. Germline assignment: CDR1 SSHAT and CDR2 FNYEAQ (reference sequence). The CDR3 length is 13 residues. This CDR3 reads CASSLDVGETQYF. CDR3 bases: TGTGCCAGCAGCTTAGATGTCGGAGAGACCCAGTACTTC. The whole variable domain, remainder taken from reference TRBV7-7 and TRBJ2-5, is GAGVSQSPRYKVTKRGQDVTLRCDPISSHATLYWYQQALGQGPEFLTYFNYEAQPDKSGLPSDRFSAERPEGSISTLTIQRTEQRDSAMYRCASSLDVGETQYFGPGTRLLVL.

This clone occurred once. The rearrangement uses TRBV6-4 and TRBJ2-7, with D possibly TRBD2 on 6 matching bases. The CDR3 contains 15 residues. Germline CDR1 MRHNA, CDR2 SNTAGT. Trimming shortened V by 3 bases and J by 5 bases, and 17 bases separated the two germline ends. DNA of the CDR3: TGTGCCAGCAGTGAAAAGGCAGGGAGGTTCAACGAGCAGTACTTC. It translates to CASSEKAGRFNEQYF.

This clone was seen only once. CDR3 in amino acids: CASSLSVNGGDGYTF. The CDR3 bases are TGCGCCAGCAGCTTGTCGGTGAATGGAGGCGATGGCTACACCTTC. J is TRBJ1-2 and V is TRBV5-1, with unresolved D. Per germline, CDR1 SGHRS and CDR2 YFSETQ. This CDR3 comprises 15 residues. Trimming removed 1 base from V and 6 bases from J, with 16 bases in between.

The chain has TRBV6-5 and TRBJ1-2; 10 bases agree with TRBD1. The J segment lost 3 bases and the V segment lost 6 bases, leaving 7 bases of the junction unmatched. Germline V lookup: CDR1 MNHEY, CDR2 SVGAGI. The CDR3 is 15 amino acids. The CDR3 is CASRRGQGTYYGYTF. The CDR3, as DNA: TGTGCCAGCAGAAGGGGACAGGGGACGTACTATGGCTACACCTTC.

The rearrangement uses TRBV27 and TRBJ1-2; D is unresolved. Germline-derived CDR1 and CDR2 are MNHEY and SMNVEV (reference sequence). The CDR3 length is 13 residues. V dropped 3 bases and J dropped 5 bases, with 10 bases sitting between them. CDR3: CASSFAGEYGYTF. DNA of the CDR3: TGTGCCAGCAGTTTTGCTGGGGAGTATGGCTACACCTTC.

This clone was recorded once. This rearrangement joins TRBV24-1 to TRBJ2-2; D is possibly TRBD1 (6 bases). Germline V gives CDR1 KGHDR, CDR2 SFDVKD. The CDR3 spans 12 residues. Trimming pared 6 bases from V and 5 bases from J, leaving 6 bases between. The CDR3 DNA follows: TGTGCCACCAGTACAGGGACCGGGGAGCTGTTTTTT. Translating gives CATSTGTGELFF.

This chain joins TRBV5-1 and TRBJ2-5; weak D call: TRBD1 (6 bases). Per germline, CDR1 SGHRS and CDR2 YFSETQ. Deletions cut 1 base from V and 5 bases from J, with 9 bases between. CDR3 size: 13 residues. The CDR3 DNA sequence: TGCGCCAGCAGCTTGACAGGGTCCGAGACCCAGTACTTC. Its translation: CASSLTGSETQYF.

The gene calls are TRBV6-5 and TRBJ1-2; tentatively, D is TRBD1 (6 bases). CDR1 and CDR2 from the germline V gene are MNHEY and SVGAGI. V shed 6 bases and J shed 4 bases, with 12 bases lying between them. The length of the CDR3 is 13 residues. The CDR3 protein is CASSSGTSYGYTF. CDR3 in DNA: TGTGCCAGCAGCTCCGGGACAAGCTATGGCTACACCTTC.